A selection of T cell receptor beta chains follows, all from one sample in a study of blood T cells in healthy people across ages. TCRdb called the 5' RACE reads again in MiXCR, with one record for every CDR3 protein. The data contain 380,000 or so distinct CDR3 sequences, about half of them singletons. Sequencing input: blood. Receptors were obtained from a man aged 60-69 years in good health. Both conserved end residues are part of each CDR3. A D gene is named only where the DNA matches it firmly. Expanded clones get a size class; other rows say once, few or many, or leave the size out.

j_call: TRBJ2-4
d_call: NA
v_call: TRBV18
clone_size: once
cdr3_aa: CASSPTSDNIQYF
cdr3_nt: TGTGCCAGCTCACCTACCTCGGATAACATTCAGTACTTC

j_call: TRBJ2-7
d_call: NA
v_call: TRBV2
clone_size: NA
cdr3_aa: CASSEAPAASYEQYF
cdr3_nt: TGTGCCAGCAGTGAAGCTCCGGCGGCCTCCTACGAGCAGTACTTC

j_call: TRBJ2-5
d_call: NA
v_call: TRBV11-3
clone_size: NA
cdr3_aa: CASSLGDTPTRNEQYF
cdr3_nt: TGTGCAAGCAGCTTAGGGGACACACCTACGCGGAATGAGCAGTACTTC

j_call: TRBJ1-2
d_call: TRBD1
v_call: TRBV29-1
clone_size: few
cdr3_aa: CSAGQVAYGYTF
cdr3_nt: TGCAGCGCTGGACAGGTTGCCTATGGCTACACCTTC

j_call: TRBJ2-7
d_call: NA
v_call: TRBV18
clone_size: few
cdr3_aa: CASSPLPGLSSYEQYF
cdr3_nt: TGTGCCAGCTCACCCCTACCGGGACTCTCGTCCTACGAGCAGTACTTC

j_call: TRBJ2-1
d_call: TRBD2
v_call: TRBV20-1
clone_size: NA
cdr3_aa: CSAEGASGRIGETQFF
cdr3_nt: TGCAGTGCTGAGGGGGCTAGCGGGAGGATCGGAGAGACCCAGTTCTTC

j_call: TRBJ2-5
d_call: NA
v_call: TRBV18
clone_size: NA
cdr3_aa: CASSPSRVEETQYF
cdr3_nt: TGTGCCAGCTCACCGTCCAGGGTGGAAGAGACCCAGTACTTC

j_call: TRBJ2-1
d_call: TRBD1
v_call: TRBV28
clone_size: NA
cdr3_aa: CASGAGTGFSNEQFF
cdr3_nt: TGTGCCAGCGGTGCCGGGACAGGGTTTTCTAATGAGCAGTTCTTC

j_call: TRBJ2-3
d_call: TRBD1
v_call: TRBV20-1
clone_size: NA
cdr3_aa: CSAGGGTGQADTQYF
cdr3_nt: TGCAGTGCCGGGGGAGGGACAGGGCAGGCAGATACGCAGTATTTT

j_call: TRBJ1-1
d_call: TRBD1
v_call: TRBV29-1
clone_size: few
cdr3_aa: CSVRSGRTGRNMNTEAFF
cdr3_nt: TGCAGCGTCAGATCCGGGAGGACAGGGAGGAACATGAACACTGAAGCTTTCTTT

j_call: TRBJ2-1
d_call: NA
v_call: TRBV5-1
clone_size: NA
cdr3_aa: CASQQGGGAGYEQFF
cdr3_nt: TGCGCCAGCCAGCAGGGGGGGGGAGCTGGGTATGAGCAGTTCTTC

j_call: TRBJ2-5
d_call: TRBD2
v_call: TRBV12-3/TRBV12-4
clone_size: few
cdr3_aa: CASAGGRQETQYF
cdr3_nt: TGTGCCAGCGCGGGGGGGCGGCAAGAGACCCAGTACTTC

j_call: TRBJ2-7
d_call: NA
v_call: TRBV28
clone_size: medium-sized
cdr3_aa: CASRISSGRDEQYF
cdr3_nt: TGTGCCAGCAGGATATCGTCAGGAAGGGACGAGCAGTACTTC

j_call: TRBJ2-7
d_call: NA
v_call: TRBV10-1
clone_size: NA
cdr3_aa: CASTGDRYEQYF
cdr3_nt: TGCGCCAGCACTGGGGATCGCTACGAGCAGTACTTC

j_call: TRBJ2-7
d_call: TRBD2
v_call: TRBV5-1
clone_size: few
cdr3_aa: CASTLTSGSRVTYEQYF
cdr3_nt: TGCGCCAGCACTCTAACTAGCGGGAGTAGGGTAACCTACGAGCAGTACTTC

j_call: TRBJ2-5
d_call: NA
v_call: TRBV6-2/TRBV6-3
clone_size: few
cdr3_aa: CASSYGTGTKETQYF
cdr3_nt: TGTGCCAGCAGTTACGGCACCGGGACAAAAGAGACCCAGTACTTC

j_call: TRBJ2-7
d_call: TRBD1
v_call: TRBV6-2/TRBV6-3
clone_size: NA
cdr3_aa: CASTRDRVYEQYF
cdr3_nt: TGTGCCAGCACCCGGGACAGGGTGTACGAGCAGTACTTC

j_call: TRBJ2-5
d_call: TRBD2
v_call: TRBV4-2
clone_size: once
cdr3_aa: CASSQQTSGGGETQYF
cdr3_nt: TGTGCCAGCAGCCAACAGACTAGCGGAGGGGGGGAGACCCAGTACTTC

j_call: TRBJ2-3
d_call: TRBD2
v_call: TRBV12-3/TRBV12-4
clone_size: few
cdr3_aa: CASRTSGRMSADTQYF
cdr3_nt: TGTGCCAGCAGGACTAGCGGCAGGATGAGCGCAGATACGCAGTATTTT

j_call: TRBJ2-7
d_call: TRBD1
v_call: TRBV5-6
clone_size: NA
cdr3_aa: CASSGSGTGFSKQYF
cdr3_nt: TGTGCCAGCAGCGGCTCCGGGACAGGTTTTAGTAAGCAGTACTTC

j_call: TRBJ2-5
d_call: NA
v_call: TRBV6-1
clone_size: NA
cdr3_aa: CASSAGETQYF
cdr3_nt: TGTGCCAGCAGCGCTGGAGAGACCCAGTACTTC

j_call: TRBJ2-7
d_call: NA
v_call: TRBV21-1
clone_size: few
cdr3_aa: CASSRGGQGTGEQYF
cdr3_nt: TGTGCCAGCAGCCGAGGGGGACAGGGAACCGGCGAGCAGTACTTC

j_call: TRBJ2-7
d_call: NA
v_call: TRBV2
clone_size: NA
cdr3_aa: CASRGEGRARSYEQYF
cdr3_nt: TGTGCCAGCAGGGGGGAAGGACGAGCGCGCTCCTACGAGCAGTACTTC